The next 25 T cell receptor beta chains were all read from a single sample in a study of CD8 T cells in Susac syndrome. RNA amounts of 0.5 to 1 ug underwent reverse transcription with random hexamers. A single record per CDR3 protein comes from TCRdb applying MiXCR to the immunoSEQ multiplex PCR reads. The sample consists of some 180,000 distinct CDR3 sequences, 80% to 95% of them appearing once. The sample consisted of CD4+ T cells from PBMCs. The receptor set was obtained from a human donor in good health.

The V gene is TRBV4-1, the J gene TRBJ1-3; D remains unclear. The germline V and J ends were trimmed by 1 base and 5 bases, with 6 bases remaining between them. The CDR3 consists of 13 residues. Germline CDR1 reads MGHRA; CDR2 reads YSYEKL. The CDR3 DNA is TGCGCCAGCAGCCAAGGTGGGAGAAACACCATATATTTT. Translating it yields CASSQGGRNTIYF.

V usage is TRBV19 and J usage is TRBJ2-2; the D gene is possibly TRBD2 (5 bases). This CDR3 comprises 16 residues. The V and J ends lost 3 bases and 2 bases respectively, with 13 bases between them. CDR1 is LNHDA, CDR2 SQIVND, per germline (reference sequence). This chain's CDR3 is CASSILGVLNTGELFF. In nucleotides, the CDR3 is TGTGCCAGTAGTATCCTCGGGGTCCTAAACACCGGGGAGCTGTTTTTT. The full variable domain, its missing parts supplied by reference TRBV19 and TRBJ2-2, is DGGITQSPKYLFRKEGQNVTLSCEQNLNHDAMYWYRQDPGQGLRLIYYSQIVNDFQKGDIAEGYSVSREKKESFPLTVTSAQKNPTAFYLCASSILGVLNTGELFFGEGSRLTVL.

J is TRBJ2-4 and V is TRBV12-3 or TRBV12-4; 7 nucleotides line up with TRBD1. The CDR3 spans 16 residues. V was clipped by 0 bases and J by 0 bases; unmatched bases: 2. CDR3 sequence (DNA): TGTGCCAGCAGTTTAGCGCAGGGGGTAGCCAAAAACATTCAGTACTTC. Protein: CASSLAQGVAKNIQYF.

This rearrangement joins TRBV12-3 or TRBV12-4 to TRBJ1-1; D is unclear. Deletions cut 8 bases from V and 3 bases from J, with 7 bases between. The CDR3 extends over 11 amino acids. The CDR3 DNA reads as TGTGCCAGCCGCATGGACACTGAAGCTTTCTTT. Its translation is CASRMDTEAFF.

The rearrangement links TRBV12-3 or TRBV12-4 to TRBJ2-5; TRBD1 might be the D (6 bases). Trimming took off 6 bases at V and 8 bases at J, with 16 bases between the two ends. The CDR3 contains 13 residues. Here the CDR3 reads CASSRDNKSTQYF. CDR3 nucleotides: TGTGCCAGCAGCCGGGACAACAAGAGCACCCAGTACTTC.

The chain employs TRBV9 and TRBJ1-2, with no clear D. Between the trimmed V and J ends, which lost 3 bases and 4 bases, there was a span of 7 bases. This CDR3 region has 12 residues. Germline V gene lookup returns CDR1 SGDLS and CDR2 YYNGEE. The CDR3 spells CASSEEGYGYTF. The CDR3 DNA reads TGTGCCAGCAGCGAGGAGGGCTATGGCTACACCTTC.

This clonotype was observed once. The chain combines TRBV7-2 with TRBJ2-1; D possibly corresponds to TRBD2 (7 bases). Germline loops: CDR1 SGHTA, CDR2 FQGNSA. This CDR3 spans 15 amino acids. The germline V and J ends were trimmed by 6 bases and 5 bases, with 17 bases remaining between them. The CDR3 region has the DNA TGTGCCAGCAGATTCCCGGGGCGGGGGCACAATGAGCAGTTCTTC. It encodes CASRFPGRGHNEQFF.

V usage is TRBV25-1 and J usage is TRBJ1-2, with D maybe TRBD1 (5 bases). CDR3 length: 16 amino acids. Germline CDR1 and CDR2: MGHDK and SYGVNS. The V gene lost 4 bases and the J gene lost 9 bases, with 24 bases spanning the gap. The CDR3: CASSGPSGIRQLSYTF. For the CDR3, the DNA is TGTGCCAGCAGTGGGCCGTCAGGGATAAGGCAGCTGAGCTACACCTTC.

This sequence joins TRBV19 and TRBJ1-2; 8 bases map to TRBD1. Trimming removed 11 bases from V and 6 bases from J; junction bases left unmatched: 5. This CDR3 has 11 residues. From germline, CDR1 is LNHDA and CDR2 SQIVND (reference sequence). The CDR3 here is CALWTGHGYTF. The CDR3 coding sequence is TGTGCCCTCTGGACAGGGCATGGCTACACCTTC. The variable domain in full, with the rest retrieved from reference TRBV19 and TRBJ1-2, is DGGITQSPKYLFRKEGQNVTLSCEQNLNHDAMYWYRQDPGQGLRLIYYSQIVNDFQKGDIAEGYSVSREKKESFPLTVTSAQKNPTAFYLCALWTGHGYTFGSGTRLTVV.

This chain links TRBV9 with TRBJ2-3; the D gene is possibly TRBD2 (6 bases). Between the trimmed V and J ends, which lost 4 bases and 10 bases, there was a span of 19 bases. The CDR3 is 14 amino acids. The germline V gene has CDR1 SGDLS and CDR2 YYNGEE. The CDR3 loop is CASSPKMTSFPQYF. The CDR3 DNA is TGTGCCAGCAGCCCGAAGATGACTAGTTTCCCGCAGTATTTT.

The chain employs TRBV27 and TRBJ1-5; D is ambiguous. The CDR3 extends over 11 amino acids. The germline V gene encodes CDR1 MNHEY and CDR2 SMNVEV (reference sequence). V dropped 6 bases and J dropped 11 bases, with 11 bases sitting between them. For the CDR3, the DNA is TGTGCCAGCAGCCATGGAGGATCCCAGCATTTT. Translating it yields CASSHGGSQHF.

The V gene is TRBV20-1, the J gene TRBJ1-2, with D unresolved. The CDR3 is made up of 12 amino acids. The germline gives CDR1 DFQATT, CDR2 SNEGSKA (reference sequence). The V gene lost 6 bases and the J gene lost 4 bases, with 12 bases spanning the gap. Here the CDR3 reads CSATPNLYGYTF. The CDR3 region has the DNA TGCAGTGCCACCCCTAACCTCTATGGCTACACCTTC.

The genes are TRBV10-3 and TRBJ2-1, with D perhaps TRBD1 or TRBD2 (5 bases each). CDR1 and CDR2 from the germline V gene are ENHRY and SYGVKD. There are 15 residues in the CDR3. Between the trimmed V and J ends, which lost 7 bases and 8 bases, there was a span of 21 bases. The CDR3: CAINGARPFLDEQFF. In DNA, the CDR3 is TGTGCCATCAACGGGGCCAGACCATTCCTCGATGAGCAGTTCTTC.

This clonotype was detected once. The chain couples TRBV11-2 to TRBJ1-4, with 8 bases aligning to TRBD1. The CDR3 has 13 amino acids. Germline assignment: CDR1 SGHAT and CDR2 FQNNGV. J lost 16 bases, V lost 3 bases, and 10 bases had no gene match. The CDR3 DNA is TGTGCCAGCAGCTTCACACAGGGGGGGTTTCGGTTTTTT. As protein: CASSFTQGGFRFF.

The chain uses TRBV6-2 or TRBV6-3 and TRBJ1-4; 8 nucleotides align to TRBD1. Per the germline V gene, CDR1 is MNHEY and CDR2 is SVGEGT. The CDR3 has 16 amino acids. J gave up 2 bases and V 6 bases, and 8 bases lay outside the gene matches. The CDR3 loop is CASRNAGGATNEKLFF. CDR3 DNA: TGTGCCAGCAGGAACGCAGGGGGCGCGACTAATGAAAAACTGTTTTTT.

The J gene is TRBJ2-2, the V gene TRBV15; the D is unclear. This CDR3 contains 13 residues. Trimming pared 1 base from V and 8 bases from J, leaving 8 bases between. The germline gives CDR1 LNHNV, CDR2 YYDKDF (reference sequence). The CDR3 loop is CATSRAGWGELFF. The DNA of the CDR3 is TGTGCCACCAGCAGAGCCGGTTGGGGGGAGCTGTTTTTT.

The CDR3 bases are TGCAGCGTTCGGACTACGATGAACACTGAAGCTTTCTTT. Protein sequence: CSVRTTMNTEAFF. The chain is built from TRBV29-1 and TRBJ1-1; unclear D gene. Trimming left V 5 bases short and J 0 bases short, with 10 bases between. The CDR3 sequence is 13 residues long. Germline CDR1 SQVTM, CDR2 ANQGSEA.

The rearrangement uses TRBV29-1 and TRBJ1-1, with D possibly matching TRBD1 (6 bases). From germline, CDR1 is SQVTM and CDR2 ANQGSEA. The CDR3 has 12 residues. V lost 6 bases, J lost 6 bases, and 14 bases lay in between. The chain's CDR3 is CSVRRGASEAFF. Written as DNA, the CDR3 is TGCAGCGTCCGGAGGGGGGCCTCTGAAGCTTTCTTT.

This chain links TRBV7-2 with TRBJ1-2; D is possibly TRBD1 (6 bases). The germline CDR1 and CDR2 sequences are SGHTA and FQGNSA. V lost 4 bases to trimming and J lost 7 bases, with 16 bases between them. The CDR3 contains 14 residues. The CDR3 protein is CASSSGGGVSGYTF. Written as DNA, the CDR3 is TGTGCCAGCAGCTCCGGGGGGGGCGTAAGTGGCTACACCTTC.

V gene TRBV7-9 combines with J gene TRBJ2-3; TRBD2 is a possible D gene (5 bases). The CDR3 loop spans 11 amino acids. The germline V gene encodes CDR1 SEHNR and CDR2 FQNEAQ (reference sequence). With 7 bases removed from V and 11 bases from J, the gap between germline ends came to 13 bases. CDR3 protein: CASTPSGRQYF. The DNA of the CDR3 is TGTGCCAGCACTCCTTCGGGGAGGCAGTATTTT.

The CDR3 DNA is TGTGCCAGTAGTATAGAGAGCCCGGGACAGGATTCACCCCTCCACTTT. Its protein product is CASSIESPGQDSPLHF. The V and J genes are TRBV19 and TRBJ1-6; 8 positions agree with TRBD1. V shed 0 bases and J 8 bases; nucleotides not matched to a gene: 6. CDR1 is LNHDA, CDR2 SQIVND, per germline (reference sequence). CDR3 length: 16 amino acids. Combining the CDR3 with reference TRBV19 and TRBJ1-6 gives the whole variable domain DGGITQSPKYLFRKEGQNVTLSCEQNLNHDAMYWYRQDPGQGLRLIYYSQIVNDFQKGDIAEGYSVSREKKESFPLTVTSAQKNPTAFYLCASSIESPGQDSPLHFGNGTRLTVT.

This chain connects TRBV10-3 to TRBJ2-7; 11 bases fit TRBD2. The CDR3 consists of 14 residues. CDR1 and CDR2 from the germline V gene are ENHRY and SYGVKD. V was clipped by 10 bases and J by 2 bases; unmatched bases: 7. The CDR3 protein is CATSASGGTYEQYV. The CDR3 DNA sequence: TGTGCCACATCCGCTAGCGGGGGGACCTACGAGCAGTACGTC.

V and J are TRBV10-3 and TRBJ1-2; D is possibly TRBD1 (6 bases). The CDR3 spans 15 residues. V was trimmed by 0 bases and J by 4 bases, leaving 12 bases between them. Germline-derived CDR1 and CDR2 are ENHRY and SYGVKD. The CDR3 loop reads CAISESGTPGYGYTF. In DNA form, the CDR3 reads TGTGCCATCAGTGAGTCGGGGACACCTGGCTATGGCTACACCTTC.

This CDR3 reads CASSFNTWGPYEQYV. CDR3 sequence (DNA): TGTGCCAGCAGTTTTAACACGTGGGGGCCTTACGAGCAGTACGTC. This chain joins TRBV11-1 and TRBJ2-7, with D possibly being TRBD1 (6 bases). CDR3 size: 15 residues. Per germline, CDR1 SGHAT and CDR2 FQDESV (reference sequence). With 6 bases removed from V and 4 bases from J, the gap between germline ends came to 19 bases.

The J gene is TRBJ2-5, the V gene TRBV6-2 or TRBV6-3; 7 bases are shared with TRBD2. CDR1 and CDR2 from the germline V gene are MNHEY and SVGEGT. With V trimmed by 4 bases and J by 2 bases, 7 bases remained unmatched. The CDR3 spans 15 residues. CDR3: CASSLTGLPQETQYF. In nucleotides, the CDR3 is TGTGCCAGCAGTTTAACGGGACTACCACAAGAGACCCAGTACTTC.